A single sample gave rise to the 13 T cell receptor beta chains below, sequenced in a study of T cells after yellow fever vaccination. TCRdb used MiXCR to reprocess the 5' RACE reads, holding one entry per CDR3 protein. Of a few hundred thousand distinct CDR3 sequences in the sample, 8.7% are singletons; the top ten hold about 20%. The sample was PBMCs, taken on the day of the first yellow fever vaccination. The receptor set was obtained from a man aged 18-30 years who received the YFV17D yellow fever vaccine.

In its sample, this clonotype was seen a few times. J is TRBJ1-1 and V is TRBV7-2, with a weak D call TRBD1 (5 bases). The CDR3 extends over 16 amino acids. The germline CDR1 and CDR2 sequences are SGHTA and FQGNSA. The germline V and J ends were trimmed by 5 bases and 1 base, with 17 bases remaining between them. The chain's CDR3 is CASSLMGVPQNTEAFF. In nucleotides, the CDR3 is TGTGCCAGCAGCCTAATGGGGGTCCCCCAGAACACTGAAGCTTTCTTT.

CDR3 sequence: CASSPNRGLHGGYTF. In DNA, the CDR3 is TGTGCCAGCAGCCCTAACAGGGGGCTCCACGGAGGCTACACCTTC. The V call is TRBV12-3 or TRBV12-4, the J call TRBJ1-2; TRBD1 matches at 9 bases. This CDR3 spans 15 amino acids. With V trimmed by 6 bases and J by 8 bases, 13 bases remained unmatched.

This chain's CDR3 is CASRLDGSGPQHF. CDR3 coding DNA: TGTGCCAGCAGACTAGACGGGTCCGGACCCCAGCATTTT. The chain recombines TRBV27 with TRBJ1-5; D uncertain. The CDR3 has 13 residues. V lost 6 bases and J lost 10, with 16 bases in between. In germline, CDR1 is MNHEY, CDR2 SMNVEV (reference sequence).

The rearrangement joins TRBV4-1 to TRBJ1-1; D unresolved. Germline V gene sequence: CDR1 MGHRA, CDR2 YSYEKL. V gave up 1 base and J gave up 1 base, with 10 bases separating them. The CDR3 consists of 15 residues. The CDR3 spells CASSQGRVSNTEAFF. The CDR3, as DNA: TGCGCCAGCAGCCAAGGGCGGGTCTCGAACACTGAAGCTTTCTTT.

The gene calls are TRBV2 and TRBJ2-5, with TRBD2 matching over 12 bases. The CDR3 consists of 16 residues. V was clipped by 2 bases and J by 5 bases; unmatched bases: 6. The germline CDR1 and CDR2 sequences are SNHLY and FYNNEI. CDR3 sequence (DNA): TGTGCCAGCAGTGAAACGCTAGCGGGGGGGTTTGAGACCCAGTACTTC. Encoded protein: CASSETLAGGFETQYF.

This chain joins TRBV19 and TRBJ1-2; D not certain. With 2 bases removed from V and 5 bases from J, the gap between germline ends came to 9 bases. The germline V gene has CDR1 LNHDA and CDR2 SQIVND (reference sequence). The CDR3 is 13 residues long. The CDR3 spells CASSIPGAYGYTF. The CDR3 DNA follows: TGTGCCAGTAGTATACCAGGTGCTTATGGCTACACCTTC.

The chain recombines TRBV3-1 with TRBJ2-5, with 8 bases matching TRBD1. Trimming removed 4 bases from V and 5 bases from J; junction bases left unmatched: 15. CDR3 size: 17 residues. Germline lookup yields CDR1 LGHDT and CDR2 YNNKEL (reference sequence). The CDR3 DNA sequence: TGTGCCAGCAGCCCACTTGAGGGACAGGCTCGGGTGGAGACCCAGTACTTC. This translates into CASSPLEGQARVETQYF.

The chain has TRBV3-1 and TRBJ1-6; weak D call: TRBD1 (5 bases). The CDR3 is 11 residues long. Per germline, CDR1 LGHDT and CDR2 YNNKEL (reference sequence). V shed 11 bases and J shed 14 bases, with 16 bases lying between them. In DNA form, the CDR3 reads TGTGCCTTCAGTTGGGGGGAAACCCTCCACTTT. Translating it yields CAFSWGETLHF.

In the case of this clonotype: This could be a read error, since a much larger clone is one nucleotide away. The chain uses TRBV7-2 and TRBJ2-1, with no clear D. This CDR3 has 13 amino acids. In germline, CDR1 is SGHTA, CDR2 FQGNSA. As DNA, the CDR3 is TGTGCCAGCAGCTTCGGACCTAGGAATGAGAAGTTCTTC. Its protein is CASSFGPRNEKFF.

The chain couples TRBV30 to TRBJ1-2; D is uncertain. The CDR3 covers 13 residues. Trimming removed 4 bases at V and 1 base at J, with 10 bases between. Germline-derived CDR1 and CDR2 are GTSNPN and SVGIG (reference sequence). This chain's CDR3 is CAWMDSYNYGYTF. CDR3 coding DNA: TGTGCCTGGATGGACTCCTATAACTATGGCTACACCTTC. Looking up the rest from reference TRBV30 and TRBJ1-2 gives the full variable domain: SQTIHQWPATLVQPVGSPLSLECTVEGTSNPNLYWYRQAAGRGLQLLFYSVGIGQISSEVPQNLSASRPQDRQFILSSKKLLLSDSGFYLCAWMDSYNYGYTFGSGTRLTVV.

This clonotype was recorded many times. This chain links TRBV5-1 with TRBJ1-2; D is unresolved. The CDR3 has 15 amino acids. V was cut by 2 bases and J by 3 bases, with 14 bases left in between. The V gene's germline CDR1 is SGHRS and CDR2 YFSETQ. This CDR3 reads CASSLVSGNDYGYTF. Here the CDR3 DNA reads TGCGCCAGCAGCTTAGTTTCAGGCAATGACTATGGCTACACCTTC.

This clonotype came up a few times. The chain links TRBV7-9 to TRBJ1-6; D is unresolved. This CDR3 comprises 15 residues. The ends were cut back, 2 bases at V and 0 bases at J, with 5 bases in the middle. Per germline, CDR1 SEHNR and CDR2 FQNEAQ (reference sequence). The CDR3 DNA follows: TGTGCCAGCAGCTTAATGTCCTCCTATAATTCACCCCTCCACTTT. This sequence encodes CASSLMSSYNSPLHF. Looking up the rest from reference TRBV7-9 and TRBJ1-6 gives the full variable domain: DTGVSQNPRHKITKRGQNVTFRCDPISEHNRLYWYRQTLGQGPEFLTYFQNEAQLEKSRLLSDRFSAERPKGSFSTLEIQRTEQGDSAMYLCASSLMSSYNSPLHFGNGTRLTVT.

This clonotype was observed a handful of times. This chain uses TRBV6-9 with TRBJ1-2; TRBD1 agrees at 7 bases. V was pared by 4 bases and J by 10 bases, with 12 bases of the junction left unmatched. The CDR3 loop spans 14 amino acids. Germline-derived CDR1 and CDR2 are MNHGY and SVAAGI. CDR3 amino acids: CASSSFPHRGFYTF. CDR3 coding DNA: TGTGCCAGCAGTTCTTTTCCACACAGGGGATTCTACACCTTC.